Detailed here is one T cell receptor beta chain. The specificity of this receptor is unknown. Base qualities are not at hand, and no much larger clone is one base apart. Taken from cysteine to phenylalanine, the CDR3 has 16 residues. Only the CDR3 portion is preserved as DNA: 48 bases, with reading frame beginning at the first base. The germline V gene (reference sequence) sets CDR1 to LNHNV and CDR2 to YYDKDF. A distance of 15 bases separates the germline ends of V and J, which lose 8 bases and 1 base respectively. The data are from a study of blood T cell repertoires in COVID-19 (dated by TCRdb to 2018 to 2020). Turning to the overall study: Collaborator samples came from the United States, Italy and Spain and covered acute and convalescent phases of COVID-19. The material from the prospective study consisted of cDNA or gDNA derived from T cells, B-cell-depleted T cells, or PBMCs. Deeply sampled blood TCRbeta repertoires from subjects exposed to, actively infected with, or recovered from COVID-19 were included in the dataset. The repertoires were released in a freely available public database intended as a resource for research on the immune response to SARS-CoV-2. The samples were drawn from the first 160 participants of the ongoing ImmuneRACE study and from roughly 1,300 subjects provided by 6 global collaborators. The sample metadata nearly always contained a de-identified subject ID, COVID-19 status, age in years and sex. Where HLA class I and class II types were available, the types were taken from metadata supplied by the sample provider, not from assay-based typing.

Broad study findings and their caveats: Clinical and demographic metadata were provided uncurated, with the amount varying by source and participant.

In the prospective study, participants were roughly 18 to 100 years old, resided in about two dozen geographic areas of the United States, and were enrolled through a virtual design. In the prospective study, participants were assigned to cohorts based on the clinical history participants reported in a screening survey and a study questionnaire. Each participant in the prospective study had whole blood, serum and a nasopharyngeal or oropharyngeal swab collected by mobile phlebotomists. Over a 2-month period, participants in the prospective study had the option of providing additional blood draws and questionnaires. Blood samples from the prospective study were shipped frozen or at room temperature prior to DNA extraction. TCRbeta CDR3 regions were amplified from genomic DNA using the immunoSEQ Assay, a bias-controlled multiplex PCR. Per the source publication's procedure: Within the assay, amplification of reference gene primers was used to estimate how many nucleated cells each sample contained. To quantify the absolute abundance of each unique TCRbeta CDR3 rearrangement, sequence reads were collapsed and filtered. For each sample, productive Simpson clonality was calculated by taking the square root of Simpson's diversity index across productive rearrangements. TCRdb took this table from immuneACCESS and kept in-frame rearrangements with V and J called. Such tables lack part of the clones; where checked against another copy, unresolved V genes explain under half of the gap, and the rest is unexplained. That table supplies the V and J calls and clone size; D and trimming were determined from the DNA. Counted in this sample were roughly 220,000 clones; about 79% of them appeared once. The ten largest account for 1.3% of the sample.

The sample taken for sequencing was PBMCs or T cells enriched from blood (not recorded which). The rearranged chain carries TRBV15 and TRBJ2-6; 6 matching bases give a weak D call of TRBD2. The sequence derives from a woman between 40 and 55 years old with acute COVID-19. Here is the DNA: TGTGCCACCGCTAGGGACTTCCAGTCTGGGGCCAACGTCCTGACTTTC. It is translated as CATARDFQSGANVLTF.